The rows below give T cell receptor beta chains drawn from one sample of a study of T cell responses to AZD1222 COVID-19 vaccine. The assay was immunoSEQ multiplex PCR, and TCRdb's table has in-frame clones only and misses some. The top ten hold about 9.8% of the sample, which has 95,000 to 150,000 clones, around 85% seen once. The sample here was peripheral blood, taken on day 0 of AZD1222 vaccination. The receptors were gathered from an adult in good health. Both conserved end residues are trimmed from each CDR3. Fields, in order: clone size, V gene, CDR3 length, CDR3 protein. Clone size is stated in some rows and not others, as once, few, many or a class when expanded.

abundance: NA; v_gene: TRBV30; len: 13; CDR3aa: AWSFGAGAIQPQH
abundance: few; v_gene: TRBV7-6; len: 13; CDR3aa: ASSLILAGGNEQF
abundance: NA; v_gene: TRBV4-3; len: 13; CDR3aa: ASSQAKGTNEKLF
abundance: NA; v_gene: TRBV9; len: 13; CDR3aa: ASSVEDGAADTQY
abundance: NA; v_gene: TRBV2; len: 12; CDR3aa: ASSVGGYNSPLH
abundance: NA; v_gene: TRBV4-1; len: 15; CDR3aa: ASSHRDAGGSGNTIY
abundance: NA; v_gene: TRBV19; len: 13; CDR3aa: ASSMEQGGDEKLF
abundance: NA; v_gene: TRBV18; len: 13; CDR3aa: ASSPRGTAEETQY
abundance: few; v_gene: TRBV28; len: 13; CDR3aa: ASSLLAGAADTQY
abundance: few; v_gene: TRBV15; len: 13; CDR3aa: ATSRSLGNYNEQF
abundance: NA; v_gene: TRBV29-1; len: 11; CDR3aa: SVEDRSTYEQY
abundance: NA; v_gene: TRBV30; len: 11; CDR3aa: AWGQGASVKLF
abundance: NA; v_gene: TRBV18; len: 14; CDR3aa: ASSPPSRGVIDEQY
abundance: NA; v_gene: TRBV3-1/TRBV3-2; len: 15; CDR3aa: ASSQESTGGMNTEAF
abundance: NA; v_gene: TRBV5-5; len: 13; CDR3aa: ASSLEQSMNTEAF
abundance: NA; v_gene: TRBV2; len: 10; CDR3aa: ASPATTTEAF
abundance: NA; v_gene: TRBV28; len: 16; CDR3aa: ASSSDRWGSSYNSPLH
abundance: once; v_gene: TRBV19; len: 15; CDR3aa: ASSIDRTQNPYNEQF
abundance: NA; v_gene: TRBV5-1; len: 13; CDR3aa: ASSLTGDSNQPQH
abundance: NA; v_gene: TRBV5-1; len: 14; CDR3aa: ASSLAQGGRNTEAF
abundance: NA; v_gene: TRBV27; len: 12; CDR3aa: ASSSSRQGRGQY
abundance: once; v_gene: TRBV20-1; len: 12; CDR3aa: SASIVGGSTEAF
abundance: NA; v_gene: TRBV2; len: 11; CDR3aa: ASSLDSTGELF
abundance: NA; v_gene: TRBV10-3; len: 12; CDR3aa: AISAQSTTYEQY
abundance: few; v_gene: TRBV5-4; len: 13; CDR3aa: ASSLAPWGNTEAF
abundance: NA; v_gene: TRBV6-2/TRBV6-3; len: 12; CDR3aa: ASSWASSGNTIY
abundance: NA; v_gene: TRBV7-3; len: 14; CDR3aa: ASSLNGPGDTGELF
abundance: NA; v_gene: TRBV13; len: 11; CDR3aa: ASSLTANYGYT
abundance: NA; v_gene: TRBV15; len: 11; CDR3aa: ATSRQGSTEAF
abundance: NA; v_gene: TRBV7-9; len: 11; CDR3aa: ASSLAGAYEQY
abundance: NA; v_gene: TRBV6-5; len: 12; CDR3aa: ASSKADGAYEQY
abundance: NA; v_gene: TRBV5-4; len: 13; CDR3aa: ASSVPRTPNTEAF
abundance: NA; v_gene: TRBV6-5; len: 12; CDR3aa: ASRGLAGVNEQF
abundance: NA; v_gene: TRBV10-3; len: 14; CDR3aa: AISESGQGGYNEQF
abundance: NA; v_gene: TRBV2; len: 12; CDR3aa: ASSGGGVTDTQY
abundance: NA; v_gene: TRBV29-1; len: 12; CDR3aa: SVERTGGGGELF
abundance: NA; v_gene: TRBV11-3; len: 12; CDR3aa: ASTLAGDYGELF
abundance: NA; v_gene: TRBV2; len: 12; CDR3aa: ASSMGALTYEQY
abundance: NA; v_gene: TRBV28; len: 14; CDR3aa: ASSPSGQGSNQPQH
abundance: NA; v_gene: TRBV4-1; len: 13; CDR3aa: ASSQGTPYNQPQH
abundance: NA; v_gene: TRBV6-5; len: 13; CDR3aa: ASSYQRGEVNVLT
abundance: NA; v_gene: TRBV3-1/TRBV3-2; len: 11; CDR3aa: ASSPNSPYEQY
abundance: NA; v_gene: TRBV7-2; len: 15; CDR3aa: ASSLEGPNYSNQPQH
abundance: NA; v_gene: TRBV29-1; len: 11; CDR3aa: SVHPDKNTEAF
abundance: NA; v_gene: TRBV9; len: 15; CDR3aa: ASSDWGPEGNTGELF
abundance: NA; v_gene: TRBV9; len: 16; CDR3aa: ASSVVASGFSNTGELF
abundance: NA; v_gene: TRBV11-2; len: 10; CDR3aa: ASSIGQGKAF
abundance: NA; v_gene: TRBV6-5; len: 11; CDR3aa: ATRQDQNTEAF
abundance: NA; v_gene: TRBV11-1; len: 14; CDR3aa: ASSLSSGTGLYEQY
abundance: NA; v_gene: TRBV24-1; len: 11; CDR3aa: ATSAAGLSEQY
abundance: NA; v_gene: TRBV16; len: 11; CDR3aa: ASSPGQGNGYT
abundance: NA; v_gene: TRBV30; len: 10; CDR3aa: AWSGGPYGYT
abundance: NA; v_gene: TRBV13; len: 12; CDR3aa: ASSRGQGVDIQY